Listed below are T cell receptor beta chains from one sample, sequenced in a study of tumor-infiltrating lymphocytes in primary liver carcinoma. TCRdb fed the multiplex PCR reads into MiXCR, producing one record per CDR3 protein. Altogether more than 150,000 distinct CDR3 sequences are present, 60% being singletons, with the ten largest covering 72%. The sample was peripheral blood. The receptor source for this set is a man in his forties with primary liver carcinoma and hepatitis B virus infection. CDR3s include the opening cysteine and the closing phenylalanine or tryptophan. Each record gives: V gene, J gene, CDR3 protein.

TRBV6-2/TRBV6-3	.	CASRTSSVYEQYF
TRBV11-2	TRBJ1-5	CASSLEDRGSQPQHF
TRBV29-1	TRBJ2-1	CSMGPPSRSYNVQFF
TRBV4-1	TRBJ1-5	CASSQVSGGQPQHF
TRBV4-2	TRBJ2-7	CASSQETRQGYEQYF
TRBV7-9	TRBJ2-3	CASSSTREEVDTQYF
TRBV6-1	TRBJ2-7	CASRDPGTSGRGSYEQYF
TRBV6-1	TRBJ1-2	CASSEVTAEGYTF
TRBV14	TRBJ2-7	CASSHSYEQYF
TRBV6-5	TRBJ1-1	CASSYSGTGKTEAFF
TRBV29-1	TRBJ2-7	CSVGQGKVKQYF
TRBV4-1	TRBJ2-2	CASSRAPLAGVAGELFF
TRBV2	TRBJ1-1	CASSLSRSGSNTEAFF
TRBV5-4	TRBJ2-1	CASRSGTSGTDEQFF
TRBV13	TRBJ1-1	CASSPPDGGTEAFF
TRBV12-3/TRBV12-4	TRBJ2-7	CASGPSGDCEQYF
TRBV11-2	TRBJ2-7	CASSLVGGSYEQYF
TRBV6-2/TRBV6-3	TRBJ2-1	CASRALGLAGGYEQFF
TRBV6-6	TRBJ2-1	CASGPGRTSGYNEQFF
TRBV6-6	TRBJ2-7	CASSQHRTGRSGPLAGYEQYF
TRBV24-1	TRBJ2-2	CATSDLTRDTGELFF
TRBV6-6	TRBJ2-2	CASSYSGAASYGLFF
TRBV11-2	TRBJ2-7	CASSPGTRSSEQYF
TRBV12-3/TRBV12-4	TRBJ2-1	CASEGAREKRMNEQFF
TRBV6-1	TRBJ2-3	CASSESGSFGTQYF
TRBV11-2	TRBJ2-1	CACSTLRGTSGSVGEQFF
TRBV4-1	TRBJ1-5	CASSQGDRNDQPQHF
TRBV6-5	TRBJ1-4	CASSLQGGGLKKLFF
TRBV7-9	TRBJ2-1	CASSPRQTDFWGQFF
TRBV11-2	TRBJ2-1	CASSVSSLWGQFF
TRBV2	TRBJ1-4	CASSEARGQGVGKLFF
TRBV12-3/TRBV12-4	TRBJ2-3	CASSLDPGSADTQYF
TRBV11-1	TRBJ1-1	CASSTRGQGKGYTGAFF
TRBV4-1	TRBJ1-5	CASSQDPARDRPQHF
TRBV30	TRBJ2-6	CAWSNSGLPGANVLTF
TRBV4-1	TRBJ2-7	CASSQGTYSSYEQYF
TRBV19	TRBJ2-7	CARGGLPFYEQYF
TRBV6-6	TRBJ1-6	CASRDRVNSPLHF
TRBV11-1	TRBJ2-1	CASSLGGGNEQFF
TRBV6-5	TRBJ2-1	CASSCSPTSGSNEQSF
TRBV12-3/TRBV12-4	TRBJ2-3	CAGSLGGRDTQYF